This T cell receptor beta chain was identified in a study of blood T cell repertoires in COVID-19. Turning to the study itself: Sites in the United States, Italy and Spain provided acute and convalescent COVID-19 samples.

The data were produced by immunoSEQ multiplex PCR, yet TCRdb's version contains in-frame clones alone and is incomplete. The data contain 90,000 to 100,000 clones, 82% of them singletons. This CDR3 spans 16 amino acids. The germline V gene encodes CDR1 MNHEY and CDR2 SMNVEV (reference sequence). The V end was cut by 5 bases, the J end by 5 bases, with 21 bases between. The V gene is TRBV27, the J gene TRBJ1-2, with D perhaps matching TRBD1 (6 bases). The receptor comes from a man older than 75 with acute or convalescent COVID-19. What was sequenced was peripheral blood. Written as DNA, the CDR3 is TGTGCCAGCAGTATCCGGGACACCTCACTCGGGTATGGCTACACCTTC. Translation: CASSIRDTSLGYGYTF.